This T cell receptor (beta chain) came from a study of PD-1 blockade in classical Hodgkin lymphoma. About the research overall: Each patient was given nivolumab 3 mg/kg through a vein every 2 weeks. Study-level results: The diversity seen at baseline in complete responders resembled that of newly diagnosed patients. Compared with healthy donors, newly diagnosed patients reportedly showed lower baseline TCR diversity. Some patients started nivolumab under 1 year after ASCT, and they were excluded.

The CDR3 totals 18 residues. V was pared by 5 bases and J by 0 bases, with 19 bases between. Germline V gives CDR1 SGHTA, CDR2 FQGTGA. Brentuximab vedotin exposure varied among the patients, all of whom had relapsed after autologous stem cell transplantation. As to this clone: Its cognate antigen is unknown.

Generated by immunoSEQ multiplex PCR, the TCRdb table keeps only in-frame clones and is missing some. The data show around 10,000 clones, 60% to 80% seen once. This clonotype was obtained from a human donor with classical Hodgkin lymphoma. V and J are TRBV7-3 and TRBJ2-2; D is ambiguous. The starting material was peripheral blood mononuclear cells (PBMCs), obtained before the second cycle of nivolumab. The CDR3 here is CASSPKGNYLANTGELFF. Written as DNA, the CDR3 is TGTGCCAGCAGCCCCAAAGGGAATTACCTCGCGAACACCGGGGAGCTGTTTTTT.